Listed here are 23 T cell receptor beta chains from one sample, sequenced in a study of cytomegalovirus exposure and HLA in healthy donors. Here immunoSEQ multiplex PCR was the method, and the copy in TCRdb shows in-frame clones only, minus some. The profile shows under 400,000 clones, approximately 86% of them singletons. The sequenced sample was PBMCs. The source is a man aged 25-45 years in good health and CMV-seronegative.

This clone was seen once. The genes are TRBV5-8 and TRBJ1-2; 11 nucleotides agree with TRBD1. The junction had 10 bases not matched to a gene; V was cut back by 2 bases and J by 7 bases. Germline CDR1 reads SGHTS; CDR2 reads YDEGEE. The CDR3 has 16 residues. The CDR3 reads CASSFKLGTGGSGYTF. The CDR3 DNA reads as TGTGCCAGCAGCTTTAAACTCGGGACAGGGGGAAGTGGCTACACCTTC.

This sequence joins TRBV11-2 and TRBJ1-2, with D maybe TRBD1 (5 bases). The CDR3 runs 14 residues. The V gene lost 6 bases and the J gene lost 4 bases, with 15 bases spanning the gap. CDR1 is SGHAT, CDR2 FQNNGV, per germline. The CDR3 DNA reads as TGTGCCAGCAGTCCTACGGGGGGAAGCTATGGCTACACCTTC. It specifies CASSPTGGSYGYTF.

The V and J genes are TRBV5-6 and TRBJ2-3; 14 bases are a match to TRBD2. V lost 4 bases, J lost 2 bases, and 12 bases stayed unmatched. The germline V gene has CDR1 SGHDT and CDR2 YYEEEE. The CDR3 runs 19 residues. The CDR3 here is CASSVPGLAGALDTDTQYF. The CDR3 nucleotides are TGTGCCAGCAGCGTACCGGGACTAGCGGGGGCCCTGGACACAGATACGCAGTATTTT. Complete variable domain (other parts from reference TRBV5-6 and TRBJ2-3): DAGVTQSPTHLIKTRGQQVTLRCSPKSGHDTVSWYQQALGQGPQFIFQYYEEEERQRGNFPDRFSGHQFPNYSSELNVNALLLGDSALYLCASSVPGLAGALDTDTQYFGPGTRLTVL.

This clone showed up just once. The chain couples TRBV7-9 to TRBJ2-5, with D perhaps matching TRBD1 (6 bases). V dropped 7 bases and J dropped 0 bases, with 18 bases sitting between them. Germline assignment: CDR1 SEHNR and CDR2 FQNEAQ (reference sequence). The CDR3 sequence is 16 residues long. The CDR3 sequence: CASIKQGSRYQETQYF. CDR3 DNA: TGTGCCAGCATCAAACAGGGCTCCCGTTACCAAGAGACCCAGTACTTC.

This clone was picked up one time. The chain combines TRBV4-1 with TRBJ1-5, with D possibly TRBD1 on 6 matching bases. Germline CDR1 MGHRA, CDR2 YSYEKL. The CDR3 spans 16 residues. The germline V and J ends were trimmed by 1 base and 3 bases, with 13 bases remaining between them. The CDR3 sequence is CASSQALTGFNQPQHF. The DNA of the CDR3 is TGCGCCAGCAGCCAAGCCCTAACAGGGTTCAATCAGCCCCAGCATTTT.

This rearrangement joins TRBV6-5 to TRBJ2-2; TRBD2 agrees at 7 bases. Germline V gene data show CDR1 as MNHEY and CDR2 as SVGAGI. This CDR3 is 14 amino acids long. J gave up 5 bases and V 6 bases, and 6 bases lay outside the gene matches. In nucleotides, the CDR3 is TGTGCCAGCAGGGACCCCGGGGGGACCGGGGAGCTGTTTTTT. It is translated as CASRDPGGTGELFF.

The V gene is TRBV5-4, the J gene TRBJ2-3, with D perhaps TRBD1 (6 bases). The CDR3 length is 15 residues. V lost 4 bases and J 0 bases, leaving 12 bases between the germline ends. Germline CDR1 and CDR2: SGHNT and YYREEE (reference sequence). CDR3 in amino acids: CASSDRRSSTDTQYF. The CDR3, as DNA: TGTGCCAGCAGCGACAGGCGTTCTAGCACAGATACGCAGTATTTT. The whole variable domain, filled in from reference TRBV5-4 and TRBJ2-3, reads ETGVTQSPTHLIKTRGQQVTLRCSSQSGHNTVSWYQQALGQGPQFIFQYYREEENGRGNFPPRFSGLQFPNYSSELNVNALELDDSALYLCASSDRRSSTDTQYFGPGTRLTVL.

The rearrangement links TRBV2 to TRBJ2-3; D is unresolved. Trimming took off 5 bases at V and 3 bases at J, with 6 bases between the two ends. The CDR3 is 12 residues long. Germline V CDR1 and CDR2: SNHLY, FYNNEI. The CDR3 loop is CASSQVTDTQYF. The CDR3 nucleotides read TGTGCCAGCAGTCAGGTTACAGATACGCAGTATTTT.

This sequence joins TRBV11-3 and TRBJ2-1, with 7 nucleotides matching TRBD1. J gave up 4 bases and V 1 base, and 1 base lay outside the gene matches. CDR3 size: 14 residues. Germline V gene sequence: CDR1 SGHNT, CDR2 YENEEA. The CDR3 DNA reads TGTGCCAGCAGCTTAGCACAGGGGTACAATGAGCAGTTCTTC. It yields the protein CASSLAQGYNEQFF.

The chain combines TRBV18 with TRBJ1-5; 9 positions agree with TRBD1. This CDR3 is built from 15 residues. The ends lost 6 bases at V and 6 bases at J; junction bases unmatched: 9. CDR1 is KGHSH, CDR2 LQKENI, per germline. The CDR3 reads CASSPDRGKGQPQHF. In DNA form, the CDR3 reads TGTGCCAGCTCGCCCGACAGGGGGAAGGGTCAGCCCCAGCATTTT.

This clone was seen a single time. V and J are TRBV5-8 and TRBJ1-2; D ambiguous. CDR1 is SGHTS, CDR2 YDEGEE, per germline. The V gene lost 1 base and the J gene lost 6 bases, with 28 bases spanning the gap. The CDR3 extends over 19 amino acids. Written as DNA, the CDR3 is TGTGCCAGCAGCTTGAGAATCTTGGGCAGGTTTGCGCGTTACGATGGCTACACCTTC. This translates into CASSLRILGRFARYDGYTF.

The chain joins TRBV5-6 to TRBJ2-1; 12 bases map to TRBD2. V lost 1 base, J lost 6 bases, and 5 bases stayed unmatched. CDR3 length: 16 amino acids. Germline lookup yields CDR1 SGHDT and CDR2 YYEEEE. CDR3 region: CASSLLAGGFINEQFF. The CDR3 DNA reads as TGTGCCAGCAGCTTGCTAGCGGGGGGGTTCATCAATGAGCAGTTCTTC.

This clone showed up just once. This chain connects TRBV19 to TRBJ2-5; D gene ambiguous. The CDR3 spans 13 residues. V lost 4 bases, J lost 2 bases, and 8 bases lay in between. CDR1 and CDR2 from the germline V gene are LNHDA and SQIVND (reference sequence). The CDR3 loop is CASSRPEQETQYF. In DNA form, the CDR3 reads TGTGCCAGTAGTAGGCCAGAACAAGAGACCCAGTACTTC.

Of note for this clone: Given a much more abundant clone one base away, this may be a read error. The chain joins TRBV5-4 to TRBJ1-1, with 8 bases aligning to TRBD1. Germline CDR1 and CDR2: SGHNT and YYREEE (reference sequence). V dropped 4 bases and J dropped 3; count of bases not matched to a gene: 5. The CDR3 contains 14 residues. This CDR3 is CASSEGQGYTEAFF. The CDR3, as DNA: TGTGCCAGCAGCGAAGGACAGGGATACACTGAAGCTTTCTTT.

The V gene is TRBV25-1, the J gene TRBJ2-1; TRBD2 matches 8 bases. V trimming: 3 bases; J trimming: 9 bases; junction bases outside the gene matches: 10. This CDR3 is 15 amino acids long. Germline CDR1 and CDR2: MGHDK and SYGVNS. The CDR3 nucleotides read TGTGCCAGCAGTGATTGGACGGGGGGGCCGGTTGAGCAGTTCTTC. It codes for CASSDWTGGPVEQFF. Variable domain in full (rest from reference TRBV25-1 and TRBJ2-1): EADIYQTPRYLVIGTGKKITLECSQTMGHDKMYWYQQDPGMELHLIHYSYGVNSTEKGDLSSESTVSRIRTEHFPLTLESARPSHTSQYLCASSDWTGGPVEQFFGPGTRLTVL.

The CDR3 protein is CASSLSGTPNGVQYF. The CDR3 DNA is TGTGCCAGCAGCCTGAGCGGGACCCCCAACGGCGTTCAGTACTTC. The chain employs TRBV11-2 and TRBJ2-4; 7 positions match TRBD2. Germline V lookup: CDR1 SGHAT, CDR2 FQNNGV. V gave up 5 bases and J gave up 11 bases; unmatched junction bases: 15. This CDR3 spans 15 amino acids.

The chain combines TRBV6-1 with TRBJ1-3; a weak D match, TRBD1 (5 bases). The CDR3 has 13 amino acids. Germline V gives CDR1 MNHNS, CDR2 SASEGT. With 7 bases removed from V and 2 bases from J, the gap between germline ends came to 9 bases. The CDR3, as DNA: TGTGCCAGCACCCTAGGGGCTGGAAACACCATATATTTT. Protein product: CASTLGAGNTIYF.

The rearrangement joins TRBV19 to TRBJ1-6; TRBD1 agrees at 10 bases. The CDR3 is 13 amino acids. V shed 9 bases and J 6 bases; nucleotides not matched to a gene: 2. Germline CDR1 reads LNHDA; CDR2 reads SQIVND (reference sequence). In nucleotides, the CDR3 is TGTGCCAGCCGGGACAGGGGTAATTCACCCCTCCACTTT. It specifies CASRDRGNSPLHF.

This clone was counted between two and nine times. CDR3 sequence (DNA): TGTGCCAGCAGGGTGGGGGGCTCTGGGGCCAACGTCCTGACTTTC. Protein: CASRVGGSGANVLTF. This chain uses TRBV6-1 with TRBJ2-6, with D perhaps TRBD2 (6 bases). The V gene's germline CDR1 is MNHNS and CDR2 SASEGT. This CDR3 contains 15 residues. Trimming shortened V by 6 bases and J by 0 bases, and 9 bases separated the two germline ends.

This chain's CDR3 is CASSETGRSEAFF. CDR3 nucleotide sequence: TGTGCCAGTAGTGAGACGGGGAGGTCTGAAGCTTTCTTT. The chain has TRBV19 and TRBJ1-1; D ambiguous. CDR1 and CDR2 from the germline V gene are LNHDA and SQIVND (reference sequence). The V end was cut by 5 bases, the J end by 6 bases, with 13 bases between. The CDR3 spans 13 residues.

The chain combines TRBV7-2 with TRBJ2-3; D call uncertain. V was trimmed by 3 bases and J by 14 bases, leaving 18 bases between them. Germline lookup yields CDR1 SGHTA and CDR2 FQGNSA. CDR3 size: 13 residues. In DNA form, the CDR3 reads TGTGCCAGCAGCTTTGGAGAAAACGCACGTGGGTATTTT. Amino acids: CASSFGENARGYF.

The chain employs TRBV9 and TRBJ2-7; D is perhaps TRBD1 (6 bases). CDR1 and CDR2 (germline): SGDLS, YYNGEE. The V end was cut by 5 bases, the J end by 1 base, with 10 bases between. The CDR3 loop spans 13 amino acids. The CDR3 DNA sequence: TGTGCCAGCAGTCCCGGGACATCCTACGAGCAGTACTTC. Translating it yields CASSPGTSYEQYF.

The rearrangement links TRBV7-9 to TRBJ1-3; TRBD1 matches 7 bases. The CDR3 extends over 14 amino acids. The J segment lost 4 bases and the V segment lost 7 bases, leaving 7 bases of the junction unmatched. The germline V gene encodes CDR1 SEHNR and CDR2 FQNEAQ (reference sequence). The chain's CDR3 is CASNPDRWGNTIYF. The CDR3 DNA follows: TGTGCCAGCAACCCGGACAGGTGGGGAAACACCATATATTTT. The full variable domain, with the rest looked up from reference TRBV7-9 and TRBJ1-3, is DTGVSQNPRHKITKRGQNVTFRCDPISEHNRLYWYRQTLGQGPEFLTYFQNEAQLEKSRLLSDRFSAERPKGSFSTLEIQRTEQGDSAMYLCASNPDRWGNTIYFGEGSWLTVV.